These T cell receptor beta chains were read from a single sample in a study of OX40 agonist ivuxolimab in advanced cancers. Profiled with immunoSEQ multiplex PCR; TCRdb holds only in-frame clones, not every one. Here the sample spans fewer than 55,000 clones, 80% to 90% being singletons. This sample comprised CD4+ or CD8+ T cells sorted from blood, obtained in a trial of the OX40 agonist ivuxolimab. These receptors were taken from an adult with an advanced solid tumor such as melanoma, head and neck, liver or kidney cancer. The CDR3 runs from the conserved cysteine through the conserved F or W. D genes are given only for firm matches. Some rows mark clone size as missing; the rest say once, few, many or name a class of expanded clone.

>.|TRBJ2-4|TRBV7-6|TRBD2
TGTGCCAGCAGCGACCGACGGGGGGGCTTGGCCAAAAACATTCAGTACTTC
CASSDRRGGLAKNIQYF
>.|TRBJ2-6|TRBV2|.
TGTGCCAGCAGTGAATTAGGGACTGGGGCCAACGTCCTGACTTTC
CASSELGTGANVLTF
>.|TRBJ2-1|TRBV14|TRBD2
TGTGCCAGCAGCCCATCCGGGACTAGCGGGAGGGATGAGCAGTTCTTC
CASSPSGTSGRDEQFF
>.|TRBJ2-2|TRBV5-6|.
TGTGCCAGCAGCTTTAGTATAATAGCCGGGGAGCTGTTTTTT
CASSFSIIAGELFF
>.|TRBJ1-1|TRBV19|.
TGTGCCAGTAGTATGACAGTGAACACTGAAGCTTTCTTT
CASSMTVNTEAFF
>few|TRBJ2-4|TRBV5-6|.
TGTGCCAGCAGCTTGGCCGAAGCGGGCTCCGCGAGGGACATTCAGTACTTC
CASSLAEAGSARDIQYF
>.|TRBJ2-2|TRBV18|.
TGTGCCAGCTCACCACCCCTCTCTACGTCCACCGGGGAGCTGTTTTTT
CASSPPLSTSTGELFF
>.|TRBJ1-1|TRBV30|TRBD1
TGTGCCTGGAGTGCGGACAGGGGCTTCGACACTGAAGCTTTCTTT
CAWSADRGFDTEAFF
>.|TRBJ1-1|TRBV29-1|TRBD1
TGCAGCGTTAGCTATCGGGACAGGTTGTGGAACACTGAAGCTTTCTTT
CSVSYRDRLWNTEAFF
>.|TRBJ2-5|TRBV4-1|TRBD2
TGCGCCAGCAGCCAAGATCGGGAGGGGTCCCAAGAGACCCAGTACTTC
CASSQDREGSQETQYF
>.|TRBJ2-3|TRBV29-1|TRBD2
TGCAGCTCCCGAAGCGGGAGTGGCACAGATACGCAGTATTTT
CSSRSGSGTDTQYF
>once|TRBJ2-7|TRBV18|.
TGTGCCAGCTCACCACCGGGGGCTTACGGGGAGCAGTACTTC
CASSPPGAYGEQYF
>.|TRBJ1-2|TRBV19|.
TGTGCCAGTAGGCCCACCGCCAAGAATAACTATGGCTACACCTTC
CASRPTAKNNYGYTF
>.|TRBJ2-1|TRBV5-1|TRBD2
TGCGCCAGCAGCTTGGGACTAGCGGGAGTTGGCTCCTACAATGAGCAGTTCTTC
CASSLGLAGVGSYNEQFF
>.|TRBJ2-5|TRBV7-3|TRBD1
TGTGCCAGCAGCATGACAGGGTACCAAGAGACCCAGTACTTC
CASSMTGYQETQYF
>.|TRBJ2-1|TRBV15|TRBD2
TGTGCCACCAGCGCGACTACGGGACTAGCGGGAGAGGAGCAGTTCTTC
CATSATTGLAGEEQFF
>.|TRBJ1-5|TRBV2|.
TGTGCCAGCAGTGACAGTGGGCCCCAGCATTTT
CASSDSGPQHF
>.|TRBJ1-3|TRBV5-1|TRBD1
TGCGCCAGCAGCTTGGCTTCGGGACAGTACTCTGGAAACACCATATATTTT
CASSLASGQYSGNTIYF
>once|TRBJ2-2|TRBV11-2|.
TGTGCCAGCAGCCCACTTGGCGCGAACACCGGGGAGCTGTTTTTT
CASSPLGANTGELFF
>once|TRBJ1-2|TRBV6-4|.
TGTGCCAGCAGTGGTCAGTTGCAGGGGTGTGGCTACACCTTC
CASSGQLQGCGYTF
>.|TRBJ2-3|TRBV5-1|TRBD2
TGCGCCAGCAGCCTGACCCTAACGGGAGGACCGGATACGCAGTATTTT
CASSLTLTGGPDTQYF
>.|TRBJ2-5|TRBV6-1|TRBD1
TGTGCCAGCAGTGGAAACAGGGGAACCCAAGAGACCCAGTACTTC
CASSGNRGTQETQYF
>.|TRBJ1-3|TRBV18|.
TGTGCCAGCTCACCTCTTGATATCTCTGGAAACACCATATATTTT
CASSPLDISGNTIYF
>once|TRBJ2-7|TRBV11-2|.
TGTGCCAGCAGCTTAGCTGCGGGTAGCTCCTACGAGCAGTACTTC
CASSLAAGSSYEQYF
>once|TRBJ1-2|TRBV6-5|.
TGTGCCAGCAGCCAGGGGATGGACTATGGCTACACCTTC
CASSQGMDYGYTF
>.|TRBJ2-2|TRBV18|TRBD2
TGTGCCAGCTGTCCTAGCGGGGCGACCGGGGAGCTGTTTTTT
CASCPSGATGELFF
>.|TRBJ2-5|TRBV29-1|.
TGCAGCGTTGGACTCGGTATAATGGCAAGACAAGAGACCCAGTACTTC
CSVGLGIMARQETQYF
>.|TRBJ2-1|TRBV10-3|TRBD2
TGTGCCATCAGAGCAATAGCGGGAGAGATAAATGAGCAGTTCTTC
CAIRAIAGEINEQFF
>.|TRBJ2-1|TRBV7-9|TRBD2
TGTGCCAGCAGCCCACAAGCGGGAGGGCCCTACAATGAGCAGTTCTTC
CASSPQAGGPYNEQFF
>.|TRBJ2-2|TRBV5-8|.
TGTGCCAGCAGCCAGCGGGCAGGTCTCACCGGGGAGCTGTTTTTT
CASSQRAGLTGELFF
>.|TRBJ1-2|TRBV4-2|.
TGTGCCAGCAGCCAAGATGCGGACAGAGCAGGCTACACCTTC
CASSQDADRAGYTF
>.|TRBJ1-5|TRBV7-2|TRBD1
TGTGCCAGCAGCACAGGGACAGGGGACCAGCCCCAGCATTTT
CASSTGTGDQPQHF
>.|TRBJ2-7|TRBV6-1|.
TGTGCCAGCAGTGAAGCGCTCTTTAGAAGCTACGAGCAGTACTTC
CASSEALFRSYEQYF
>.|TRBJ1-2|TRBV6-5|.
TGTGCCAGCAGTTACTCGAAAGATACGGGTTATGGCTACACCTTC
CASSYSKDTGYGYTF
>.|TRBJ1-1|TRBV4-1|TRBD1
TGCGCCAGCAGCCAGGGACAGGGGTTGAACACTGAAGCTTTCTTT
CASSQGQGLNTEAFF
>.|TRBJ2-7|TRBV5-4|.
TGTGCCAGCAGCCGAGGGGACGAGCAGTACTTC
CASSRGDEQYF
>.|TRBJ1-2|TRBV2|.
TGTGCCAGCAGTTTTGGACGGGGCTATGGCTACACCTTC
CASSFGRGYGYTF
>.|TRBJ2-7|TRBV5-5|.
TGTGCCAGCAGCTTGTATGGGAGCTCCTACGAGCAGTACTTC
CASSLYGSSYEQYF
>once|TRBJ2-7|TRBV7-8|TRBD2
TGTGCCAGCCGCTTATCGACTAGCTACGGCGAGCAGTACTTC
CASRLSTSYGEQYF
>.|TRBJ2-5|TRBV28|TRBD2
TGTGCCAGCAAGTCCCCTGCGGGGGGGCAAGAGACCCAGTACTTC
CASKSPAGGQETQYF
>.|TRBJ2-5|TRBV18|TRBD1
TGTGCCAGCTCACCGGGACAGCTACAAGAGACCCAGTACTTC
CASSPGQLQETQYF
>.|TRBJ2-7|TRBV7-2|TRBD1
TGTGCCAGCAGTTTAACCGGGACAGTCCCCTACGAGCAGTACTTC
CASSLTGTVPYEQYF